This is a list of T cell receptor beta chains from one sample in a study of blood T cell repertoires in COVID-19. Method: immunoSEQ multiplex PCR; TCRdb's copy keeps in-frame clones and lacks some. Of 250,000 to 400,000 clones detected, roughly nine tenths appear once; the ten largest clones hold roughly 2.8%. The source material was peripheral blood. All receptors come from a woman between 25 and 40 years old with COVID-19, enrolled during active disease. Both conserved end residues are part of each CDR3. A D gene is named only where the DNA matches it firmly. Part of the rows lack a size; the others show once, few, many or a class for expanded clones.

V gene	J gene	D gene	clone size	CDR3 DNA	CDR3 protein
TRBV15	TRBJ2-3	TRBD2	.	TGTGCCACCAGCAGAGCTGTGAGCAGGGAGGGAGATACGCAGTATTTT	CATSRAVSREGDTQYF
TRBV27	TRBJ1-3	.	.	TGTGCCAGCAGTTTAGGCGGAAACACCATATATTTT	CASSLGGNTIYF
TRBV10-2	TRBJ2-1	.	.	TGCGCCAGCAGCAAAGCGGGTTACAACAATGAGCAGTTCTTC	CASSKAGYNNEQFF
TRBV5-6	TRBJ2-5	.	.	TGTGCCAGCAGCTCTTATGTATTGGAGATCGGGGGAGAGACCCAGTACTTC	CASSSYVLEIGGETQYF
TRBV3-1/TRBV3-2	TRBJ2-2	TRBD2	.	TGTGCCAGCAGCCAAGATCTCAGCGGGAGGGCAACCGGGGAGCTGTTTTTT	CASSQDLSGRATGELFF
TRBV10-1	TRBJ2-7	TRBD1	.	TGCGCCAGCAGTGACAGGGGGACCTACGAGCAGTACTTC	CASSDRGTYEQYF
TRBV10-3	TRBJ1-1	TRBD1	.	TGTGCCATCAGTGACAGGGGGCGCCTGAACACTGAAGCTTTCTTT	CAISDRGRLNTEAFF
TRBV6-5	TRBJ1-1	.	.	TGTGCCAGCAGGAGGGAATATTTGAACACTGAAGCTTTCTTT	CASRREYLNTEAFF
TRBV4-1	TRBJ2-1	TRBD2	.	TGCGCCAGCAGCCAAGAGGTAGCGGGAGGGGCGTCCTACAATGAGCAGTTCTTC	CASSQEVAGGASYNEQFF
TRBV11-2	TRBJ1-1	.	.	TGTGCCAGCAGCGCACTAGGGAGGGGCACTGAAGCTTTCTTT	CASSALGRGTEAFF
TRBV5-1	TRBJ2-1	TRBD2	.	TGCGCCAGCAGCTTGGCCGTAGCGGGAGGCCCCTACAATGAGCAGTTCTTC	CASSLAVAGGPYNEQFF
TRBV3-1/TRBV3-2	TRBJ1-6	.	.	TGTGCCAGCACACTCACGGGCGGGCAACCCCTCCACTTT	CASTLTGGQPLHF
TRBV11-3	TRBJ2-5	.	.	TGTGCCAGCAGCTCGGGTGGGGGGAAAGAGACCCAGTACTTC	CASSSGGGKETQYF
TRBV28	TRBJ2-7	.	.	TGTGCCAGCAGTTTAACGGGCCAGGGGTACTACGAGCAGTACTTC	CASSLTGQGYYEQYF
TRBV10-1	TRBJ2-7	TRBD1	.	TGCGCCAGCAGCGTGGACAGGGACTACGAGCAGTACTTC	CASSVDRDYEQYF
TRBV30	TRBJ2-1	TRBD2	.	TGTGCCTGGAACCCCGGACTAGCGGATTACAATGAGCAGTTCTTC	CAWNPGLADYNEQFF
TRBV5-1	TRBJ2-1	.	once	TGCGCCAGCAGCTTGGTCTACGCGGGCAGCTCCTACAATGAGCAGTTCTTC	CASSLVYAGSSYNEQFF
TRBV11-2	TRBJ2-1	TRBD2	.	TGTGCCAGCAGCAGCCGGCGGGAGGAACTGAACAATGAGCAGTTCTTC	CASSSRREELNNEQFF
TRBV29-1	TRBJ2-5	TRBD2	.	TGCAGCGTTTGGGGGGGATTTGGAGAGACCCAGTACTTC	CSVWGGFGETQYF
TRBV27	TRBJ1-3	TRBD1	.	TGTGCCAGCAGGGACAGGGGAATATTGGGCTCTGGAAACACCATATATTTT	CASRDRGILGSGNTIYF
TRBV2	TRBJ2-5	TRBD2	.	TGTGCCAGCGGGGGGAGGGCGGAGTTCGAGACCCAGTACTTC	CASGGRAEFETQYF
TRBV3-1/TRBV3-2	TRBJ1-1	.	.	TGTGCCAGCAGCCAACGCTGGCAGGGAGGGACTGAAGCTTTCTTT	CASSQRWQGGTEAFF